A selection of T cell receptor beta chains follows, all from one sample in a study of T cell responses to AZD1222 COVID-19 vaccine. Produced via immunoSEQ multiplex PCR; TCRdb's table is partial and in-frame only. The sample has some 150,000 clones; just over 90% are singletons. The sequenced sample was peripheral blood, obtained on day 0 of AZD1222 vaccination. The receptor source for this set is an adult in good health. The CDR3 runs from the conserved cysteine through the conserved F or W. D genes are given only for firm matches. Clone size is stated in some rows and not others, as once, few, many or a class when expanded.

DNA,CDR3,V,size,J,D
TGTGCCAGCAGCCCAGACGCGGGAGAGACCCAGTACTTC,CASSPDAGETQYF,TRBV6-4,NA,TRBJ2-5,NA
TGTGCCAGCAGCGAGGGGGACCTTTTCGAGCAGTACTTC,CASSEGDLFEQYF,TRBV3-1/TRBV3-2,NA,TRBJ2-7,NA
TGTGCCAGCAGTTCGGACATTGTGGGCAATCAGCCCCAGCATTTT,CASSSDIVGNQPQHF,TRBV6-5,NA,TRBJ1-5,NA
TGTGCCAGCAGCCGGGACAGGGGGAATCAGCCCCAGCATTTT,CASSRDRGNQPQHF,TRBV27,NA,TRBJ1-5,TRBD1
TGTGCCAGCAGCCCAAAGACAGGCTCCACGGGGCTCAATGGCTACACCTTC,CASSPKTGSTGLNGYTF,TRBV7-2,NA,TRBJ1-2,NA
TGTGCCAGCAGCTTAGCAGGGTCCGGGTCCTACAATGAGCAATTCTTC,CASSLAGSGSYNEQFF,TRBV11-3,NA,TRBJ2-1,NA
TGTGCCAGCAGTTACCACCCCGGGACTAGCGGAGAGACCCAGTACTTC,CASSYHPGTSGETQYF,TRBV6-5,NA,TRBJ2-5,TRBD2
TGTGCCAGCAGCCAAGGACCGACTAGCCCCCACGAGCAGTACTTC,CASSQGPTSPHEQYF,TRBV3-1/TRBV3-2,NA,TRBJ2-7,TRBD2
TGTGCCAGCAGCTATCAACGGGGGAGCACAGATACGCAGTATTTT,CASSYQRGSTDTQYF,TRBV7-9,NA,TRBJ2-3,NA
TGTGCCAGTAGTCTGGGGGTCACCTACGAGCAGTACTTC,CASSLGVTYEQYF,TRBV19,NA,TRBJ2-7,NA
TGTGCCAGCAGTTACACAGGGGACACCGGGGAGCTGTTTTTT,CASSYTGDTGELFF,TRBV3-1/TRBV3-2,NA,TRBJ2-2,TRBD1
TGTGCCAGTAGTATAGCGGACTCCTACGAGCAGTACTTC,CASSIADSYEQYF,TRBV19,NA,TRBJ2-7,NA
TGCGCCAGCAGCAAGGGACAGGGAGAAGAGACCCAGTACTTC,CASSKGQGEETQYF,TRBV5-1,NA,TRBJ2-5,TRBD1
TGTGCCAGCAGCGTAGCTTCCTCCTTGACCCCCGAGCGCGAGCAGTACTTC,CASSVASSLTPEREQYF,TRBV9,NA,TRBJ2-7,NA
TGTGCCAGCAGTTACCGGAGGGGCAGCACTGAAGCTTTCTTT,CASSYRRGSTEAFF,TRBV6-5,NA,TRBJ1-1,NA
TGTGCCAGCAGTAGGACTAGCGGAGTTAGCTCCTACAATGAGCAGTTCTTC,CASSRTSGVSSYNEQFF,TRBV9,NA,TRBJ2-1,TRBD2
TGTGCCAGCAGTTACTTAGGACAAGGACGATTAGAAGCTTTCTTT,CASSYLGQGRLEAFF,TRBV6-5,once,TRBJ1-1,NA
TGTGCCAGCAGTCAAGGACTTGAAGCTTTCTTT,CASSQGLEAFF,TRBV27,NA,TRBJ1-1,NA
TGCGCCAGGACTGTCGGAGGCGGAAAAGACTTAAGGACTGAAGCTTTCTTT,CARTVGGGKDLRTEAFF,TRBV5-1,NA,TRBJ1-1,NA
TGCGCCAGCAGCCAAGATCCGGGGAGTACGGAAAAACTGTTTTTT,CASSQDPGSTEKLFF,TRBV4-1,NA,TRBJ1-4,NA
TGTGCCAGCAGCTTGCAGGGAGGCTACACCTTC,CASSLQGGYTF,TRBV5-4,NA,TRBJ1-2,NA
TGTGCCAGCAGTTATCAAGGGGGCTCGGGCACTGAAGCTTTCTTT,CASSYQGGSGTEAFF,TRBV6-5,NA,TRBJ1-1,TRBD1
TGTGGGTCATGGGGAGGTTGGAACACTGAAGCTTTCTTT,CGSWGGWNTEAFF,TRBV19,NA,TRBJ1-1,NA
TGTGCCAGCAGCCGGGGCCCTGACTCCTACGAGCAGTACTTC,CASSRGPDSYEQYF,TRBV7-6,NA,TRBJ2-7,NA
TGTGCCAGTAGTATACTAGCGGGGACCGGGGAGCTGTTTTTT,CASSILAGTGELFF,TRBV19,NA,TRBJ2-2,TRBD2
TGTGCCACCGCCGGATCCACAGATACGCAGTATTTT,CATAGSTDTQYF,TRBV24-1,NA,TRBJ2-3,NA
TGTGCCAGTAGTATAGGGTTGGCAGCTGGAAAACTGTTTTTT,CASSIGLAAGKLFF,TRBV19,NA,TRBJ1-4,NA
TGTGCCAGCGGGAGGATCACGAGGGAAAAACTGTTTTTT,CASGRITREKLFF,TRBV11-2,NA,TRBJ1-4,NA
TGTGCCAGCAGTCAGGGAGTAGGAAACACCATATATTTT,CASSQGVGNTIYF,TRBV6-5,NA,TRBJ1-3,NA
TGTGCCAGCAGCTTGCCGGGACCACCTTACGAGCAGTACTTC,CASSLPGPPYEQYF,TRBV7-2,NA,TRBJ2-7,NA
TGCAGTGCTAGCGTGAATGAGCAGTTCTTC,CSASVNEQFF,TRBV20-1,NA,TRBJ2-1,NA
TGTGCCACATCAGGACAGACTAATGAAAAACTGTTTTTT,CATSGQTNEKLFF,TRBV2,NA,TRBJ1-4,NA
TGCGCCAGCAGCACCTCCGGGACAGGGGCCTATGGCTACACCTTC,CASSTSGTGAYGYTF,TRBV5-1,NA,TRBJ1-2,TRBD1
TGTGCCAGCAGGCAGGGTGACACTGAAGCTTTCTTT,CASRQGDTEAFF,TRBV12-3/TRBV12-4,NA,TRBJ1-1,NA
TGTGCCAGCAGCTTGGGTGGGCAGGGGGGCACTGAAGCTTTCTTT,CASSLGGQGGTEAFF,TRBV5-4,few,TRBJ1-1,TRBD1
TGTGCCAGTAGACCTCAGGGTAATCAGCCCCAGCATTTT,CASRPQGNQPQHF,TRBV19,NA,TRBJ1-5,NA
TGTGCCAGCAGCTTGCTTGCCGCCGGGGAGCTGTTTTTT,CASSLLAAGELFF,TRBV5-4,NA,TRBJ2-2,NA
TGTGCCAGTAGTCCTCGGACAGGGGGAGATTATGGCTACACCTTC,CASSPRTGGDYGYTF,TRBV19,NA,TRBJ1-2,TRBD1
TGTGCCTGGAGTCCTCAGTACCAGAAGCCCCAGCATTTT,CAWSPQYQKPQHF,TRBV30,NA,TRBJ1-5,NA
TGTGCCATCAGTGAGGGGGACAGGGCCCACGAGCAGTACTTC,CAISEGDRAHEQYF,TRBV10-3,NA,TRBJ2-7,TRBD1
TGTGCCAGTAGTGCTGGACAGGGGCGCGACGGGGAGCTGTTTTTT,CASSAGQGRDGELFF,TRBV19,NA,TRBJ2-2,TRBD1
TGTGCCAGCAGCTTATACAGACAGAACACTGAAGCTTTCTTT,CASSLYRQNTEAFF,TRBV7-2,NA,TRBJ1-1,NA
TGTGCCAGCAGTTACGGGACAGGGGTTCAGTTCTTC,CASSYGTGVQFF,TRBV6-5,NA,TRBJ2-1,TRBD1
TGCGCCAGCAGTGAAGGACTTATAGGGTATGGCTACACCTTC,CASSEGLIGYGYTF,TRBV10-2,once,TRBJ1-2,NA
TGCGCCAGCAGCTTGGGTGTGACGTTGTATGAGCAGTTCTTC,CASSLGVTLYEQFF,TRBV5-1,NA,TRBJ2-1,NA
TGTGCCAGCAATACCGCCACGAGGACTAATGAAAAACTGTTTTTT,CASNTATRTNEKLFF,TRBV6-5,NA,TRBJ1-4,NA
TGTGCCAGAACCCCAACCGGGACAGAGAACACTGAAGCTTTCTTT,CARTPTGTENTEAFF,TRBV2,NA,TRBJ1-1,TRBD1
TGTGCCAGCAGTTACTCACCCGGAGGCATGAACACTGAAGCTTTCTTT,CASSYSPGGMNTEAFF,TRBV6-5,NA,TRBJ1-1,NA
TGTGCCAGCAGCTCAGCCGGGGGGCGGACGGACTCTGGAAACACCATATATTTT,CASSSAGGRTDSGNTIYF,TRBV5-4,NA,TRBJ1-3,NA
TGTGCTAGTGGTTTGGTTGTAGCGGCGTCCTACAATGAGCAGTTCTTC,CASGLVVAASYNEQFF,TRBV12-5,NA,TRBJ2-1,NA
TGTGCCAGCAGAGCAGCGGACACTGAAGCTTTCTTT,CASRAADTEAFF,TRBV6-5,NA,TRBJ1-1,NA